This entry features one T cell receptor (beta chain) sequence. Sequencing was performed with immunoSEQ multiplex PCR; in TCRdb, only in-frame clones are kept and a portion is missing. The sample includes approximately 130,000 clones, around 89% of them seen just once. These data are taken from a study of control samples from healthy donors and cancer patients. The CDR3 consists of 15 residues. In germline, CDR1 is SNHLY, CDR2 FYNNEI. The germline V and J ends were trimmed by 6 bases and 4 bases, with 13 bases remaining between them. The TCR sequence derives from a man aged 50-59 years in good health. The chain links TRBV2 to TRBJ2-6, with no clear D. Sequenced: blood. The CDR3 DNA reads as TGTGCCAGCAGCCCCGGACCGCCGGGGGCCAACGTCCTGACTTTC. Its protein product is CASSPGPPGANVLTF.